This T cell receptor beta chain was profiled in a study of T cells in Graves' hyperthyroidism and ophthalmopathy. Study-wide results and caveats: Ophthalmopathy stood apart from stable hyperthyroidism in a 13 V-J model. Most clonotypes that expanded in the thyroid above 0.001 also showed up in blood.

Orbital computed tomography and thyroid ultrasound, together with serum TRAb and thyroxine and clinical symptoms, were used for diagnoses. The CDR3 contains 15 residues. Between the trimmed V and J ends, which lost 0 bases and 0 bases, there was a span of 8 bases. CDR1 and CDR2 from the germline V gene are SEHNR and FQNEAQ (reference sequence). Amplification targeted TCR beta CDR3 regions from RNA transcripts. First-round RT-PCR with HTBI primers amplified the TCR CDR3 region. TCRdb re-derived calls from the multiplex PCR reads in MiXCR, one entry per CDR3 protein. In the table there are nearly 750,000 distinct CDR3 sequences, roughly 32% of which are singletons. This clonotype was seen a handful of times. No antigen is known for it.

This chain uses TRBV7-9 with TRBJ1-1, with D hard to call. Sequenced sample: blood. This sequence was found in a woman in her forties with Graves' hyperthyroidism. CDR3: CASSLALEMNTEAFF. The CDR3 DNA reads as TGTGCCAGCAGCTTAGCCCTAGAAATGAACACTGAAGCTTTCTTT.